The entry below gives a single T cell receptor beta chain sequence along with its context. Per germline, CDR1 LGHNA and CDR2 YSLEER. V was trimmed by 1 base and J by 9 bases, leaving 25 bases between them. This CDR3 spans 18 amino acids. This sample was included in a study of T cell responses to AZD1222 COVID-19 vaccine. Libraries were prepared by immunoSEQ multiplex PCR; TCRdb keeps only in-frame clonotypes and omits some of them. The table includes approximately 57,000 clones, approximately 83% detected once. Specimen: peripheral blood, collected on day 0 of AZD1222 vaccination. The chain employs TRBV4-3 and TRBJ2-1; no firm D call. The TCR originated in an adult in good health. The CDR3 DNA reads TGCGCCAGCAGCCAAGGTTTGGCGGCTGGGGAATTATTCGGTGAGCAGTTCTTC. Translation gives CASSQGLAAGELFGEQFF.